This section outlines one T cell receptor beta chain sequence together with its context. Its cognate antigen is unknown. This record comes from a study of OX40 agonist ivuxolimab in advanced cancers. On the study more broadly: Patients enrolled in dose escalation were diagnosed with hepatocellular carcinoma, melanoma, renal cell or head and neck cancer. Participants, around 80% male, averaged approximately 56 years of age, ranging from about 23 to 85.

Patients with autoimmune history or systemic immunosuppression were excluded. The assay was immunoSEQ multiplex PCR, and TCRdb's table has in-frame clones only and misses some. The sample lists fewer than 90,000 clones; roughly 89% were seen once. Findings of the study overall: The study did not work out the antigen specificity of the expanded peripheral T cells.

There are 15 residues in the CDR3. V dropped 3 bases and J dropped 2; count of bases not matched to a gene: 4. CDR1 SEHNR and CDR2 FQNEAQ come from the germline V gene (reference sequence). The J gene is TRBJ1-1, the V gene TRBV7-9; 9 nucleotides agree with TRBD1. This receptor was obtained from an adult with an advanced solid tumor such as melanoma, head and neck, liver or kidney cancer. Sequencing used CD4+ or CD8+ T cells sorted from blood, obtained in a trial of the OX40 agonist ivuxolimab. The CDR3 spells CASSFSGQGNTEAFF. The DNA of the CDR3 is TGTGCCAGCAGCTTTTCGGGACAGGGTAACACTGAAGCTTTCTTT.